Shown below are 15 T cell receptor beta chains from a single sample sequenced in a study of blood T cell repertoires in COVID-19. Sequencing used immunoSEQ multiplex PCR; TCRdb keeps in-frame clones, though not all of them. The top ten hold approximately 2.5% of the sample, which has over 150,000 clones, around 90% seen once. The sample comprised peripheral blood. These receptors came from a man aged 35-49 years with active or convalescent COVID-19.

The J gene is TRBJ2-7, the V gene TRBV28; 8 nucleotides line up with TRBD1. This CDR3 is built from 16 residues. Germline CDR1 reads MDHEN; CDR2 reads SYDVKM. Losses at the gene ends were 5 bases for V and 3 bases for J; bases not matched to a gene: 12. CDR3 coding DNA: TGTGCCAGCAGTCCATCGACAGGGGACCAAATCTACGAGCAGTACTTC. This translates into CASSPSTGDQIYEQYF.

This chain uses TRBV3-1 (or the pseudogene TRBV3-2) with TRBJ2-5; tentative D call: TRBD2 (6 bases). The CDR3 is 16 residues long. Germline-derived CDR1 and CDR2 are LGHDT and YNNKEL (reference sequence). With 4 bases removed from V and 4 bases from J, the gap between germline ends came to 19 bases. The CDR3 DNA reads TGTGCCAGCAGCCCGGGAGCCAGCCGGGGTCGAGAGACCCAGTACTTC. This codes for CASSPGASRGRETQYF.

CDR3 sequence reads: CASGQNGLYEQYF. CDR3 bases: TGTGCCAGCGGACAGAATGGTCTCTACGAGCAGTACTTC. The chain is built from TRBV28 and TRBJ2-7; D might be TRBD1 (6 bases). This CDR3 spans 13 amino acids. Between the trimmed V and J ends, which lost 8 bases and 3 bases, there was a span of 14 bases. Germline V gives CDR1 MDHEN, CDR2 SYDVKM.

The gene calls are TRBV11-2 and TRBJ2-3, with D possibly matching TRBD1 (5 bases). The germline gives CDR1 SGHAT, CDR2 FQNNGV. V was trimmed by 4 bases and J by 1 base, leaving 12 bases between them. The CDR3 length is 15 residues. The CDR3 DNA follows: TGTGCCAGCAGCTCAGACTGCAGGGGCACAGATACGCAGTATTTT. It yields the protein CASSSDCRGTDTQYF.

The chain combines TRBV7-2 with TRBJ1-2; D is possibly TRBD1 (6 bases). Trimming cost V 8 bases and J 5 bases, with 12 bases left between them. CDR1 is SGHTA and CDR2 is FQGNSA in the germline V gene. The CDR3 contains 12 residues. The CDR3: CASLRQGYGYTF. In DNA form, the CDR3 reads TGTGCCAGCCTGAGGCAGGGGTATGGCTACACCTTC.

The chain links TRBV4-1 to TRBJ2-3; the match to TRBD2 covers 8 bases. With 0 bases clipped from V and 4 bases from J, the junction kept 6 bases outside the gene matches. The germline gives CDR1 MGHRA, CDR2 YSYEKL. The CDR3 loop spans 16 amino acids. Written as DNA, the CDR3 is TGCGCCAGCAGCCAAGATCACGGGGGGGCCTCAGATACGCAGTATTTT. This encodes CASSQDHGGASDTQYF.

This rearrangement joins TRBV7-9 to TRBJ1-2; TRBD1 is a possible D gene (5 bases). The CDR3 length is 13 residues. Germline CDR1 is SEHNR and CDR2 is FQNEAQ (reference sequence). Trimming left V 2 bases short and J 5 bases short, with 9 bases between. Here the CDR3 reads CASSLPTVYGYTF. CDR3 DNA sequence: TGTGCCAGCAGCTTACCGACAGTATATGGCTACACCTTC.

The rearrangement uses TRBV3-1 (or the pseudogene TRBV3-2) and TRBJ2-1, with TRBD1 identical over 8 bases. The V gene's germline CDR1 is LGHDT and CDR2 YNNKEL (reference sequence). The length of the CDR3 is 13 residues. Germline trimming cut 10 bases from V and 8 bases from J; bases unmatched to any gene: 10. The CDR3 DNA reads TGTGCCACCTCAGGGGTGACAGGGGATGAGCAGTTCTTC. Translated, it gives CATSGVTGDEQFF.

The V call is TRBV19, the J call TRBJ1-1, with TRBD1 identical over 7 bases. Looked up from germline, CDR1 is LNHDA and CDR2 is SQIVND (reference sequence). J lost 4 bases, V lost 7 bases, and 3 bases had no gene match. The CDR3 loop spans 12 amino acids. CDR3 nucleotide sequence: TGTGCCAGTACGGGACAGAGCACTGAAGCTTTCTTT. It codes for CASTGQSTEAFF.

This clone was counted between two and nine times. The chain joins TRBV7-4 to TRBJ1-5; 8 positions agree with TRBD1. Looked up from germline, CDR1 is SGHVT and CDR2 is SQSDAQ. V was pared by 2 bases and J by 0 bases, with 12 bases of the junction left unmatched. This CDR3 is 19 amino acids long. CDR3 region: CASSLWTGRRFYSNQPQHF. Written as DNA, the CDR3 is TGTGCCAGCAGCTTATGGACAGGGCGCCGGTTCTATAGCAATCAGCCCCAGCATTTT.

This clone occurred once. The chain couples TRBV28 to TRBJ2-1; D possibly corresponds to TRBD2 (6 bases). CDR1 and CDR2 from the germline V gene are MDHEN and SYDVKM. V was clipped by 7 bases and J by 7 bases, with 20 bases between them. The CDR3 spans 15 residues. This CDR3 is CASKEGGSSGNEQFF. CDR3 sequence (DNA): TGTGCCAGCAAGGAGGGCGGATCCTCGGGTAATGAGCAGTTCTTC.

This chain links TRBV20-1 with TRBJ2-5; 8 positions agree with TRBD2. This CDR3 spans 15 amino acids. Trimming took 3 bases from V and 1 from J; bases not matched to a gene: 7. CDR1 is DFQATT, CDR2 SNEGSKA, per germline (reference sequence). The CDR3 reads CSASGLAGAQETQYF. The CDR3, as DNA: TGCAGTGCTAGTGGGCTAGCGGGTGCCCAAGAGACCCAGTACTTC.

In this sample, this clone turned up a few times. V and J are TRBV5-1 and TRBJ2-7; 9 nucleotides match TRBD1. This CDR3 comprises 15 residues. V trimming: 4 bases; J trimming: 1 base; junction bases outside the gene matches: 6. Germline V gene lookup returns CDR1 SGHRS and CDR2 YFSETQ. In DNA, the CDR3 is TGCGCCAGCAGCCCGCGACAGGGGGAGTCCTACGAGCAGTACTTC. It codes for CASSPRQGESYEQYF.

The genes are TRBV4-3 and TRBJ2-2; D is uncertain. Germline V gives CDR1 LGHNA, CDR2 YSLEER. V lost 0 bases and J lost 1, with 12 bases in between. CDR3 length equals 17 residues. The CDR3 protein is CASSQEIPGVNTGELFF. DNA of the CDR3: TGCGCCAGCAGCCAAGAAATCCCAGGCGTGAACACCGGGGAGCTGTTTTTT.

The genes are TRBV4-1 and TRBJ1-2, with 7 bases matching TRBD1. With 6 bases clipped from V and 0 bases from J, the junction kept 7 bases outside the gene matches. CDR1 MGHRA and CDR2 YSYEKL come from the germline V gene. CDR3 length equals 15 residues. CDR3 nucleotides: TGCGCCAGCAGACAGGGGCGAACAACTAACTATGGCTACACCTTC. Translation gives CASRQGRTTNYGYTF.